Each of the 4 T cell receptor beta chains below was sequenced from the same sample in a study of T-cell memory formation after mild COVID-19. A single record per CDR3 protein comes from TCRdb applying MiXCR to the 5' RACE reads. The data hold roughly 410,000 distinct CDR3 sequences, with 24% observed a single time. The material sequenced was PBMCs or a T cell subset sorted from them (not recorded which). Receptors originate from an adult woman who had mild COVID-19 (a few samples of this study predate the infection). Cell type and time point are not known.

The J gene is TRBJ2-7, the V gene TRBV12-3 or TRBV12-4; D ambiguous. CDR3 length: 13 residues. The germline V and J ends were trimmed by 6 bases and 1 base, with 10 bases remaining between them. CDR3 in amino acids: CASRTQPSYEQYF. The CDR3 DNA is TGTGCCAGCAGAACCCAACCTTCCTACGAGCAGTACTTC.

The chain is built from TRBV5-1 and TRBJ2-6, with TRBD1 matching over 8 bases. The CDR3 length is 15 residues. Germline values: CDR1 SGHRS, CDR2 YFSETQ. Trimming at V came to 4 bases and at J to 4 bases, leaving 4 bases not matched to a gene. CDR3 bases: TGCGCCAGCAGCCGGACAGGGACCGGGGCCAACGTCCTGACTTTC. Its protein is CASSRTGTGANVLTF.

There are a few counts of this clonotype. The rearrangement links TRBV7-6 to TRBJ2-3; D is undetermined. The germline CDR1 and CDR2 sequences are SGHVS and FNYEAQ. The CDR3 contains 14 residues. Trimming pared 5 bases from V and 4 bases from J, leaving 13 bases between. Here the CDR3 DNA reads TGTGCCAGCAGCCCAAACACTCCCCCAGATACGCAGTATTTT. The encoded protein is CASSPNTPPDTQYF.

The rearrangement joins TRBV4-2 to TRBJ2-5; maybe TRBD2 (6 bases). This CDR3 has 18 residues. Germline V gene data show CDR1 as LGHNA and CDR2 as YNFKEQ. Between the trimmed V and J ends, which lost 0 bases and 0 bases, there was a span of 17 bases. The CDR3 DNA reads TGTGCCAGCAGCCAAGATAGGAACGGGGGACCGTACCAAGAGACCCAGTACTTC. It yields the protein CASSQDRNGGPYQETQYF.